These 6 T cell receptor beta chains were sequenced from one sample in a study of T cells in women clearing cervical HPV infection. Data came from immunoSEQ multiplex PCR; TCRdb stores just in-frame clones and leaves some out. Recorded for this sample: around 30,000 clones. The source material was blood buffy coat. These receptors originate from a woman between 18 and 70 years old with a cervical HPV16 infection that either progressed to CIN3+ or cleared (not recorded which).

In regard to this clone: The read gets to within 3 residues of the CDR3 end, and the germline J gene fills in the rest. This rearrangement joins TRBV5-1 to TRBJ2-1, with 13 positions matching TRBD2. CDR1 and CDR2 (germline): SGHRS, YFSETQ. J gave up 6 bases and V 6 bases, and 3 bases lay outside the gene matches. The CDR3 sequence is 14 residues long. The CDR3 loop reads CASKLAGGPNEQFF. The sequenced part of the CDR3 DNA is TGCGCCAGCAAACTAGCGGGGGGGCCCAATGAG.

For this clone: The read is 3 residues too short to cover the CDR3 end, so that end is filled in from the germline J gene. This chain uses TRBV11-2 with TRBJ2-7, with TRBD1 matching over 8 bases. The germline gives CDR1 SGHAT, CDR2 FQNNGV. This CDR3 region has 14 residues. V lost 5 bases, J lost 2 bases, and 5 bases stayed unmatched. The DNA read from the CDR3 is TGTGCCAGCAGCCAGTCGACAGGGGCCTACGAG. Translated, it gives CASSQSTGAYE. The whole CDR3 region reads CASSQSTGAYEQYF.

CDR3 DNA (partial): TGCAGTGCTAGAGGATCGGCGGGGGGGCGGGAGACG. This codes for CSARGSAGGRET. The CDR3, in full, reads CSARGSAGGRETQYF. This rearrangement joins TRBV20-1 to TRBJ2-3; TRBD2 aligns across 9 bases. Sequencing ends 3 residues short of the CDR3 end; the germline J gene provides the rest. Germline CDR1 is DFQATT and CDR2 is SNEGSKA (reference sequence). This CDR3 region has 15 residues.

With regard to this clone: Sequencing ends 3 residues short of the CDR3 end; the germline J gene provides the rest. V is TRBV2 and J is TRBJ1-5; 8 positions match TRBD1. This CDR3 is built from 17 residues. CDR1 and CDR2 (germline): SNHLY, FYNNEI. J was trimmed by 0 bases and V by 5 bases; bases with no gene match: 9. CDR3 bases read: TGTGCCAGCAGTCTTAGGACAGGGCTTTATAGCAATCAGCCC. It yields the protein CASSLRTGLYSNQP. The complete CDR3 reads CASSLRTGLYSNQPQHF.

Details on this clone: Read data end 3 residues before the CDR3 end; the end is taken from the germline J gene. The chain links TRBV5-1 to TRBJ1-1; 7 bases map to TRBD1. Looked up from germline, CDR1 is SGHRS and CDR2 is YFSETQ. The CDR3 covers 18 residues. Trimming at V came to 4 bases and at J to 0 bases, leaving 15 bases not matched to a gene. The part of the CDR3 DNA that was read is TGCGCCAGCAGCCCTTCGTTGTCCGGGACAGCTATGAACACTGAA. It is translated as CASSPSLSGTAMNTE. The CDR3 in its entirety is CASSPSLSGTAMNTEAFF.

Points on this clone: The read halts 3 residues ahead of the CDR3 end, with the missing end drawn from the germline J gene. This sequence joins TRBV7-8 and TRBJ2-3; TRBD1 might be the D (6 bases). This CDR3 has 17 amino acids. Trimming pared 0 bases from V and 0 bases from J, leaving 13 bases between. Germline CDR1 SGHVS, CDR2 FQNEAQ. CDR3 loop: CASSLARTAISTDTQYF. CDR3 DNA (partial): TGTGCCAGCAGCTTAGCGAGGACAGCTATTAGCACAGATACG.